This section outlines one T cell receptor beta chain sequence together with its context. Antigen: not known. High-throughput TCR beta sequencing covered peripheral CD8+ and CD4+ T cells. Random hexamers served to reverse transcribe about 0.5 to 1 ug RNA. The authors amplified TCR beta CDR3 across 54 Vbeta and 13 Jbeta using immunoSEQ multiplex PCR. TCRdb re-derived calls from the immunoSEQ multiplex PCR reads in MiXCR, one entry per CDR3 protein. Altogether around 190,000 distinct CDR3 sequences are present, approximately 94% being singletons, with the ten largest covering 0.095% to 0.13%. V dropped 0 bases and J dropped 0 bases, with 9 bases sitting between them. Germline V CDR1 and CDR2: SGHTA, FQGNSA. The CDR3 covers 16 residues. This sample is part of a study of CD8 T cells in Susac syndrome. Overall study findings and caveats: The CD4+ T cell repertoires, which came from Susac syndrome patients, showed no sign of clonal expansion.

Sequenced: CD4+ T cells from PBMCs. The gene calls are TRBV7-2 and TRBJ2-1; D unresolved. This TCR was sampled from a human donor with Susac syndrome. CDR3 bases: TGTGCCAGCAGCTTAGCGGCAGGTCTCTCCTACAATGAGCAGTTCTTC. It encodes CASSLAAGLSYNEQFF.